This T cell receptor (beta chain) was identified during a study of vaccination and CD4 T cells after COVID-19. This clonotype was counted only a few times. Its antigen is not identified. Germline V gives CDR1 DFQATT, CDR2 SNEGSKA (reference sequence). This CDR3 has 15 residues. The ends lost 2 bases at V and 4 bases at J; junction bases unmatched: 6. Study-wide results and caveats: When vaccine-specific clones from convalescent patients were examined, 304 of 307 were spike mono-reactive. Data came from relatively few convalescent patients and lacked early post-infection timepoints.

Treatment denoted: approximately 10-day PBMC culture with coronavirus spike peptide pools or control peptides (ViraFEST assay). With 10 ug/ml peptide pools and approximately 10 IU/ml IL-2, PBMCs were cultured at some 2 million per well. Researchers used the Oncomine TCR Beta short-read assay to sequence DNA from cultured CD4+ T cells. It was cultured CD4+ T cells from which genomic DNA was extracted. Via MiXCR, TCRdb re-called the PCR reads, giving one row per CDR3 protein. The table shows about 10,000 distinct CDR3 sequences, with roughly 31% occurring only once. This sequence was found in a human donor who had recovered from COVID-19. The gene calls are TRBV20-1 and TRBJ2-2; 8 positions agree with TRBD2. Material: CD4+ T cells from blood, cultured in vitro, obtained after SARS-CoV-2 vaccination. The CDR3 DNA sequence: TGCAGTGCTAGAATAGCGGGAAAGGGCACCGGGGAGCTGTTTTTT. As protein: CSARIAGKGTGELFF.